These 9 T cell receptor beta chains were sequenced from one sample in a study of blood T cell repertoires in COVID-19 (dated by TCRdb to the early 2020s). The library came from the immunoSEQ multiplex PCR assay. Imported from immuneACCESS, the table was reduced by TCRdb to in-frame sequences with V and J called. These copies leave out some clones; in studies compared against another copy, an unresolved V gene accounts for under half, and the cause of the remainder is not known. The table for this sample lists 280,000 or so clones; around 92% of them were counted only once. The ten biggest clones cover under 3.5% of the sample. Sequencing was performed on PBMCs or T cells enriched from blood (not recorded which). The receptors shown here come from a woman in her fifties or sixties who had been exposed to COVID-19.

This CDR3 reads CASNKDSYTDTQYF. The CDR3 DNA sequence: TGTGCCAGTAACAAGGACTCGTACACAGATACGCAGTATTTT. The chain has TRBV19 and TRBJ2-3, with D perhaps matching TRBD2 (5 bases). Trimming cost V 7 bases and J 2 bases, with 13 bases left between them. There are 14 residues in the CDR3. Germline values: CDR1 LNHDA, CDR2 SQIVND (reference sequence).

J is TRBJ1-5 and V is TRBV2, with TRBD1 identical over 9 bases. Trimming at V came to 4 bases and at J to 6 bases, leaving 4 bases not matched to a gene. The CDR3 is 14 residues long. Per germline, CDR1 SNHLY and CDR2 FYNNEI. CDR3 in amino acids: CASSVQGASQPQHF. CDR3 nucleotide sequence: TGTGCCAGCAGTGTACAGGGGGCCAGTCAGCCCCAGCATTTT.

This chain connects TRBV7-8 to TRBJ1-5, with D uncertain. Germline V CDR1 and CDR2: SGHVS, FQNEAQ. The germline V and J ends were trimmed by 4 bases and 6 bases, with 13 bases remaining between them. The CDR3 extends over 14 amino acids. CDR3 residues: CASSYLEGRQPQHF. The CDR3 bases are TGTGCCAGCAGCTACCTTGAGGGTCGTCAGCCCCAGCATTTT.

The J gene is TRBJ2-3, the V gene TRBV5-4, with 7 bases identical to TRBD2. From germline, CDR1 is SGHNT and CDR2 YYREEE (reference sequence). After removal of 3 bases from V and 3 bases from J, the junction contained 10 bases not matched to a gene. There are 16 residues in the CDR3. This chain's CDR3 is CASSYPSGGQTDTQYF. In DNA, the CDR3 is TGTGCCAGCAGCTACCCCTCGGGGGGTCAAACAGATACGCAGTATTTT. The complete variable domain, with remaining parts taken from reference TRBV5-4 and TRBJ2-3, reads ETGVTQSPTHLIKTRGQQVTLRCSSQSGHNTVSWYQQALGQGPQFIFQYYREEENGRGNFPPRFSGLQFPNYSSELNVNALELDDSALYLCASSYPSGGQTDTQYFGPGTRLTVL.

The rearrangement joins TRBV5-4 to TRBJ2-5, with 9 bases that match TRBD1. After removal of 4 bases from V and 2 bases from J, the junction contained 6 bases not matched to a gene. CDR1 and CDR2 from the germline V gene are SGHNT and YYREEE (reference sequence). This CDR3 has 15 amino acids. The CDR3 spells CASSTAGTGQETQYF. CDR3 nucleotides: TGTGCCAGCAGCACCGCCGGGACAGGGCAAGAGACCCAGTACTTC.

The chain links TRBV3-1 (or the pseudogene TRBV3-2) to TRBJ1-2; D is unclear. Trimming stripped 0 bases from V and 8 bases from J, with 10 bases between. CDR1 and CDR2 from the germline V gene are LGHDT and YNNKEL (reference sequence). The CDR3 totals 13 residues. CDR3 nucleotide sequence: TGTGCCAGCAGCCAAGATCTGTCTTCGGGCTACACCTTC. Encoded protein: CASSQDLSSGYTF.

This chain uses TRBV10-3 with TRBJ1-1; 7 nucleotides align to TRBD1. After removal of 10 bases from V and 5 bases from J, the junction contained 4 bases not matched to a gene. Germline V lookup: CDR1 ENHRY, CDR2 SYGVKD. This CDR3 has 11 amino acids. CDR3 loop: CASYRGTEAFF. Here the CDR3 DNA reads TGTGCCAGCTACAGGGGAACTGAAGCTTTCTTT.

Remarks on this clone: The same CDR3 is also encoded by other DNA sequences in this sample. The genes are TRBV27 and TRBJ1-1; no definite D call. The length of the CDR3 is 13 residues. CDR1 is MNHEY, CDR2 SMNVEV, per germline (reference sequence). Trimming removed 5 bases from V and 2 bases from J, with 9 bases in between. CDR3 nucleotides: TGTGCCAGCAGTCCGCGGGGTAACACTGAAGCTTTCTTT. Protein product: CASSPRGNTEAFF.

The chain is built from TRBV6-5 and TRBJ2-5; TRBD1 might be the D (5 bases). Deletions cut 4 bases from V and 5 bases from J, with 11 bases between. Per the germline V gene, CDR1 is MNHEY and CDR2 is SVGAGI. The CDR3 totals 13 residues. The CDR3 loop is CASSFPGLETQYF. The CDR3 nucleotides read TGTGCCAGCAGTTTCCCAGGGCTGGAGACCCAGTACTTC.